This entry lists 22 T cell receptor beta chains sequenced from one sample in a study of response to subunit inactivated influenza vaccine. Using its own MiXCR run on the RT-PCR reads, TCRdb lists one record per CDR3 protein. The sample shows fewer than 800,000 distinct CDR3 sequences, approximately 14% of them seen only once. This specimen consisted of PBMCs from blood, obtained 12 days after vaccination. These receptors were obtained from a man over 45 who received an inactivated influenza vaccine.

This clonotype came up many times. The chain uses TRBV5-1 and TRBJ2-1, with D perhaps matching TRBD1 or TRBD2 (5 bases each). Germline CDR1 is SGHRS and CDR2 is YFSETQ. Trimming took 4 bases from V and 0 from J, leaving 11 bases between them. The CDR3 runs to 15 residues. Here the CDR3 DNA reads TGCGCCAGCAGCGAGGGACGGAGCTCCTACAATGAGCAGTTCTTC. This gives the protein CASSEGRSSYNEQFF.

The table lists this clonotype with a few counts. V gene TRBV6-5 combines with J gene TRBJ1-1; 11 bases align to TRBD1. Looked up from germline, CDR1 is MNHEY and CDR2 is SVGAGI. The trim removed 0 bases at V and 3 bases at J, leaving 6 bases unmatched. This CDR3 spans 17 amino acids. CDR3 in DNA: TGTGCCAGCAGTTACTCCGGACAGGGGGCTCTGGACACTGAAGCTTTCTTT. Residues: CASSYSGQGALDTEAFF.

This clonotype has only a few counts. The chain recombines TRBV7-2 with TRBJ2-3; maybe TRBD2 (5 bases). V was pared by 5 bases and J by 1 base, with 10 bases between. The CDR3 is made up of 14 amino acids. CDR1 SGHTA and CDR2 FQGNSA come from the germline V gene. CDR3: CASSPRRGTDTQYF. CDR3 DNA: TGTGCCAGCAGCCCAAGGCGGGGCACAGATACGCAGTATTTT. Full variable domain (rest looked up from reference TRBV7-2 and TRBJ2-3): GAGVSQSPSNKVTEKGKDVELRCDPISGHTALYWYRQSLGQGLEFLIYFQGNSAPDKSGLPSDRFSAERTGGSVSTLTIQRTQQEDSAVYLCASSPRRGTDTQYFGPGTRLTVL.

This clonotype showed up many times. V and J are TRBV29-1 and TRBJ2-2; the D gene is possibly TRBD1 (6 bases). The CDR3 is made up of 15 amino acids. Deletions cut 3 bases from V and 0 bases from J, with 11 bases between. Germline V gene sequence: CDR1 SQVTM, CDR2 ANQGSEA. CDR3 bases: TGCAGCGTTGAGCCCAGGGGCACGAACACCGGGGAGCTGTTTTTT. This translates into CSVEPRGTNTGELFF.

This clonotype was recorded a few times. This sequence joins TRBV20-1 and TRBJ2-1; possible D gene TRBD2, 6 bases. Between the trimmed V and J ends, which lost 6 bases and 10 bases, there was a span of 13 bases. The CDR3 has 11 amino acids. Germline V gene lookup returns CDR1 DFQATT and CDR2 SNEGSKA (reference sequence). The CDR3 region is CSARHGGEQFF. CDR3 coding DNA: TGCAGTGCCAGGCATGGGGGGGAGCAGTTCTTC.

For the CDR3, the DNA is TGTGCCATCGGGGGGACAGGGGATCAGCCCCAGCATTTT. Translated, it gives CAIGGTGDQPQHF. The V gene is TRBV10-3, the J gene TRBJ1-5, with 10 bases aligning to TRBD1. CDR1 ENHRY and CDR2 SYGVKD come from the germline V gene. This CDR3 is 13 amino acids long. The V gene end was trimmed by 8 bases and the J gene end by 5 bases; junction bases not matched to a gene: 3.

The rearrangement uses TRBV9 and TRBJ1-1, with D possibly TRBD1 on 5 matching bases. Trimming removed 0 bases from V and 7 bases from J, with 16 bases in between. The CDR3 sequence is 15 residues long. Per the germline V gene, CDR1 is SGDLS and CDR2 is YYNGEE. In DNA, the CDR3 is TGTGCCAGCAGCGTAGACCCAGGGCGGGGAGGTGAAGCTTTCTTT. Its translation is CASSVDPGRGGEAFF. The full variable domain, its missing parts supplied by reference TRBV9 and TRBJ1-1, is DSGVTQTPKHLITATGQRVTLRCSPRSGDLSVYWYQQSLDQGLQFLIQYYNGEERAKGNILERFSAQQFPDLHSELNLSSLELGDSALYFCASSVDPGRGGEAFFGQGTRLTVV.

For this clonotype: At one end the junction does not follow the germline gene, possibly because of a read error. The chain links TRBV29-1 to TRBJ2-7, with a possible D match to TRBD2 (7 bases). The CDR3 has 12 amino acids. Per germline, CDR1 SQVTM and CDR2 ANQGSEA. CDR3 bases: TGCAGCGTGAAACTCGGGGGGCTCGAGCAGTGCTTC. The encoded protein is CSVKLGGLEQCF.

This clonotype was found a few times. The CDR3 DNA reads TGTGCCAGCAGTTACACTACTAGCACAGATACGCAGTATTTT. Translation: CASSYTTSTDTQYF. This rearrangement joins TRBV6-2 or TRBV6-3 to TRBJ2-3; D unclear. The CDR3 runs to 14 residues. Germline V gene data show CDR1 as MNHEY and CDR2 as SVGEGT. With 2 bases removed from V and 0 bases from J, the gap between germline ends came to 6 bases.

This clonotype was seen at least ten times. The chain recombines TRBV20-1 with TRBJ1-2, with TRBD1 identical over 9 bases. CDR3 length: 14 amino acids. V lost 6 bases to trimming and J lost 4 bases; unmatched junction nucleotides: 9. Germline CDR1 is DFQATT and CDR2 is SNEGSKA (reference sequence). CDR3 coding DNA: TGCAGTGCAAGTGGACAGGGGATCAGCTATGGCTACACCTTC. Translated: CSASGQGISYGYTF.

In the case of this clonotype: Germline and junction disagree at one end, which may indicate a read error. The V call is TRBV4-3, the J call TRBJ1-6; a possible D gene is TRBD1 (6 bases). The germline CDR1 and CDR2 sequences are LGHNA and YSLEER. The CDR3 contains 15 residues. The CDR3 loop is CTSSQDWGPNSPLHF. The CDR3 DNA follows: TGCACCAGCAGCCAAGATTGGGGGCCTAATTCACCCCTCCACTTT.

The chain links TRBV30 to TRBJ2-1; D may be TRBD2 (5 bases). Looked up from germline, CDR1 is GTSNPN and CDR2 is SVGIG (reference sequence). V gave up 4 bases and J gave up 9 bases, with 10 bases separating them. The length of the CDR3 is 11 residues. The CDR3: CAWTLRGEQFF. The CDR3 bases are TGTGCCTGGACTCTCCGGGGTGAGCAGTTCTTC.

The J gene is TRBJ1-2, the V gene TRBV7-9; 7 bases match TRBD1. The CDR3 spans 17 residues. The V gene end was trimmed by 5 bases and the J gene end by 3 bases; junction bases not matched to a gene: 15. Per germline, CDR1 SEHNR and CDR2 FQNEAQ (reference sequence). CDR3 nucleotides: TGTGCCAGCAGCCCGTCGACAGGGAGAACCGCTGACTATGGCTACACCTTC. Translated: CASSPSTGRTADYGYTF.

Only a few counts were recorded for this clonotype. This chain joins TRBV6-5 and TRBJ2-7, with D possibly being TRBD1 or TRBD2 (6 bases each). V lost 2 bases and J lost 1, with 12 bases in between. Germline-derived CDR1 and CDR2 are MNHEY and SVGAGI. CDR3 size: 15 residues. The CDR3 DNA is TGTGCCAGCAGTTACGGAGGGGGTCGGTCCTACGAGCAGTACTTC. Its translation: CASSYGGGRSYEQYF.

The rearrangement links TRBV6-1 to TRBJ2-5; tentatively, D is TRBD1 (6 bases). This CDR3 has 15 amino acids. V lost 6 bases, J lost 4 bases, and 18 bases lay in between. Germline V gene data show CDR1 as MNHNS and CDR2 as SASEGT. Here the CDR3 reads CASSKTGPNRETQYF. The CDR3, as DNA: TGTGCCAGCAGCAAGACAGGTCCCAATCGAGAGACCCAGTACTTC.

The chain links TRBV6-1 to TRBJ2-6, with TRBD1 identical over 8 bases. Per germline, CDR1 MNHNS and CDR2 SASEGT. After removal of 1 base from V and 1 base from J, the junction contained 15 bases not matched to a gene. The length of the CDR3 is 21 residues. CDR3 loop: CASSEGFWAGTGGSGANVLTF. DNA of the CDR3: TGTGCCAGCAGTGAAGGCTTCTGGGCCGGGACAGGAGGTTCTGGGGCCAACGTCCTGACTTTC.

This clonotype occurred a few times. The chain has TRBV4-3 and TRBJ2-3; D not resolved. Germline-derived CDR1 and CDR2 are LGHNA and YSLEER. The CDR3 is 13 amino acids. Trimming removed 0 bases at V and 8 bases at J, with 9 bases between. The CDR3 DNA reads as TGCGCCAGCAGCCAAGATAGGACGTCTACGCAGTATTTT. It specifies CASSQDRTSTQYF.

This chain connects TRBV28 to TRBJ2-7; 7 nucleotides agree with TRBD1. The CDR3 consists of 14 residues. Germline trimming cut 3 bases from V and 5 bases from J; bases unmatched to any gene: 7. Germline CDR1 is MDHEN and CDR2 is SYDVKM. Written as DNA, the CDR3 is TGTGCCAGCAGTTTTGGAGACAGGGTGGACGAGCAGTACTTC. Its translation: CASSFGDRVDEQYF.

The CDR3 region is CASSSQTGASGNTIYF. CDR3 bases: TGTGCCAGCTCATCCCAGACTGGCGCCTCTGGAAACACCATATATTTT. The chain has TRBV18 and TRBJ1-3, with D uncertain. The CDR3 is made up of 16 amino acids. V was cut by 5 bases and J by 0 bases, with 14 bases left in between. The germline V gene encodes CDR1 KGHSH and CDR2 LQKENI.

The sample holds a few counts of this clonotype. This chain uses TRBV2 with TRBJ1-6; D gene ambiguous. The CDR3 has 15 amino acids. V lost 2 bases to trimming and J lost 0 bases, with 5 bases between them. Germline CDR1 is SNHLY and CDR2 is FYNNEI. CDR3 DNA: TGTGCCAGCAGTGAACGTAGCTCCTATAATTCACCCCTCCACTTT. Translating it yields CASSERSSYNSPLHF.

This sequence joins TRBV19 and TRBJ1-5, with TRBD1 matching 9 bases. The CDR3 totals 16 residues. Germline trimming cut 4 bases from V and 6 bases from J; bases unmatched to any gene: 10. CDR1 LNHDA and CDR2 SQIVND come from the germline V gene (reference sequence). CDR3 in amino acids: CASSTSGGTGTQPQHF. CDR3 sequence (DNA): TGTGCCAGTAGTACATCCGGAGGGACAGGGACTCAGCCCCAGCATTTT.

This clonotype was seen only a few times. V and J are TRBV4-3 and TRBJ2-3, with TRBD2 identical over 10 bases. With 3 bases clipped from V and 4 bases from J, the junction kept 7 bases outside the gene matches. CDR1 and CDR2 from the germline V gene are LGHNA and YSLEER. The CDR3 sequence is 16 residues long. The CDR3 region is CASSHDLAGVADTQYF. The CDR3 DNA is TGCGCCAGCAGCCACGACCTAGCGGGAGTTGCAGATACGCAGTATTTT.